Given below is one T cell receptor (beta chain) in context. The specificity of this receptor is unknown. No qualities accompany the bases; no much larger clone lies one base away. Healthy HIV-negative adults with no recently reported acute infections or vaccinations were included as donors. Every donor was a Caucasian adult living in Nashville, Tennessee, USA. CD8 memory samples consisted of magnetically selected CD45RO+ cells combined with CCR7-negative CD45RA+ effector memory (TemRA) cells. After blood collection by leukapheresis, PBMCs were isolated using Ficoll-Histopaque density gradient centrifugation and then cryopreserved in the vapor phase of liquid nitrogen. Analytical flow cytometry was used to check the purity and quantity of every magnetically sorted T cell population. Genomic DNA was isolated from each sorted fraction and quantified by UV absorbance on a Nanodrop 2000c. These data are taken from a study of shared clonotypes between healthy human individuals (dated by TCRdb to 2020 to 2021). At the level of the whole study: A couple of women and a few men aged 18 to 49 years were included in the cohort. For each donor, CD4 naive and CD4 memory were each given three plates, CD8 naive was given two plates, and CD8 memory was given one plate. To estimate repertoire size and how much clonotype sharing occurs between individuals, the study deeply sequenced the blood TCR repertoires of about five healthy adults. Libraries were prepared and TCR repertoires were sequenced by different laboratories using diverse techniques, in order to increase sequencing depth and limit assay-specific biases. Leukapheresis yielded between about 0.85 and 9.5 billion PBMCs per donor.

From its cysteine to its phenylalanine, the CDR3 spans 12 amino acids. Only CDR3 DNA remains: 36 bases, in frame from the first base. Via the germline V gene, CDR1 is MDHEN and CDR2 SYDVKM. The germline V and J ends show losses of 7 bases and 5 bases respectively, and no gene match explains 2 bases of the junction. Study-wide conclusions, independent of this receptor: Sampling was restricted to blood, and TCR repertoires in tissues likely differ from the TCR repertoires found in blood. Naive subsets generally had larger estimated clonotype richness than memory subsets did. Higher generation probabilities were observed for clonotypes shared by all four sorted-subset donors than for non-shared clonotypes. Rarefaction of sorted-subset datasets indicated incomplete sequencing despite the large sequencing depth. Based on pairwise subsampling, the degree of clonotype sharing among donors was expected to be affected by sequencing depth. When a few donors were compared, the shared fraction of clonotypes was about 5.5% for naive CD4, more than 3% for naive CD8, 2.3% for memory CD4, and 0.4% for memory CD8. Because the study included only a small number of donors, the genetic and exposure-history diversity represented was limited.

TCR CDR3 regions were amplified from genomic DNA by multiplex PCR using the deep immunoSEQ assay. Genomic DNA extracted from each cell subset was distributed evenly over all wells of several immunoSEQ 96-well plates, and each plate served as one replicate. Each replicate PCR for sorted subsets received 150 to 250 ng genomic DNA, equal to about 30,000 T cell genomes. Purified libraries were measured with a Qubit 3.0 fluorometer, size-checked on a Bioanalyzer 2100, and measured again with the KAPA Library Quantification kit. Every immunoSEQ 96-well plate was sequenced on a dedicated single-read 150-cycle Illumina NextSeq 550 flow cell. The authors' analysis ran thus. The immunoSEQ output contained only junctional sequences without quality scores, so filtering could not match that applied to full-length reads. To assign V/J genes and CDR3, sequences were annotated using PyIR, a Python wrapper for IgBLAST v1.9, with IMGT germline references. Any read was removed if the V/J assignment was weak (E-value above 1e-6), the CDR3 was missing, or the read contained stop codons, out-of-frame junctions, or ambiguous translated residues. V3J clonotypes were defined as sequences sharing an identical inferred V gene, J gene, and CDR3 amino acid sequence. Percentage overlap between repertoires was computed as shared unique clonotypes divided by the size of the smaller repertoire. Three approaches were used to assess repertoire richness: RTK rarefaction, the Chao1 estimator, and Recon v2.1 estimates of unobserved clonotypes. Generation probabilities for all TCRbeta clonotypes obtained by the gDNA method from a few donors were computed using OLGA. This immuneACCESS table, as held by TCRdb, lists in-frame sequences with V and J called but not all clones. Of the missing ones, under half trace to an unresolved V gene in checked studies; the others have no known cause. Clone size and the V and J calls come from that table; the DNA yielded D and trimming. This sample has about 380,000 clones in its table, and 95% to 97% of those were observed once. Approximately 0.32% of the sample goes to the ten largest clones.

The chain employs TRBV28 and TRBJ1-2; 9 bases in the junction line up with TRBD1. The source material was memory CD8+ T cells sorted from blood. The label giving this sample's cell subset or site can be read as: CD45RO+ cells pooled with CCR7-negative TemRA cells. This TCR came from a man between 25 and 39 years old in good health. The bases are TGTGCCAGCAAAGGGACAGGGTATGGCTACACCTTC. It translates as CASKGTGYGYTF.